These T cell receptor beta chains were read from a single sample in a study of CD39 and CD103 CD8 tumor-infiltrating T cells. Here immunoSEQ multiplex PCR was the method, and the copy in TCRdb shows in-frame clones only, minus some. The sample lists roughly 15,000 clones; just over 90% were seen once. The material sequenced was CD8+ T cells sorted from blood. Receptors were obtained from a human donor with head and neck squamous cell carcinoma. Both conserved end residues are part of each CDR3. Each record gives: D gene, clone size, V gene, J gene, CDR3 DNA, CDR3 protein. D genes are given only for firm matches. Clone size is given for some rows only: seen once, a few or many times, or a class if the clone is expanded.

d_call: .
clone_size: .
v_call: TRBV13
j_call: TRBJ2-5
cdr3_nt: TGTGCCAGCAGCTCCCCACAAGAGACCCAGTACTTC
cdr3_aa: CASSSPQETQYF

d_call: TRBD2
clone_size: .
v_call: TRBV7-9
j_call: TRBJ2-5
cdr3_nt: TGTGCCAGCAGCGGCAGACTAGCGGGGGGGGAGACCCAGTACTTC
cdr3_aa: CASSGRLAGGETQYF

d_call: .
clone_size: .
v_call: TRBV13
j_call: TRBJ2-7
cdr3_nt: TGTGCCAGCAGCTTAGACAAAGAAGAGCAGTACTTC
cdr3_aa: CASSLDKEEQYF

d_call: TRBD1
clone_size: once
v_call: TRBV28
j_call: TRBJ2-1
cdr3_nt: TGTGCCAGCAGTTTCAGGGGGTTAACCGCGGTTGAGCAGTTCTTC
cdr3_aa: CASSFRGLTAVEQFF

d_call: .
clone_size: .
v_call: TRBV2
j_call: TRBJ2-5
cdr3_nt: TGTGCCAGCAGTGATTTACAAGAGACCCAGTACTTC
cdr3_aa: CASSDLQETQYF

d_call: .
clone_size: .
v_call: TRBV19
j_call: TRBJ1-5
cdr3_nt: TGTGCCAGTAGTATATCTGAATATAGCAATCAGCCCCAGCATTTT
cdr3_aa: CASSISEYSNQPQHF

d_call: .
clone_size: .
v_call: TRBV7-9
j_call: TRBJ2-3
cdr3_nt: TGTGCCAGCAGCTCCTGGACGTGGGAGTCAGATACGCAGTATTTT
cdr3_aa: CASSSWTWESDTQYF

d_call: .
clone_size: once
v_call: TRBV7-7
j_call: TRBJ1-2
cdr3_nt: TGTGCTAGCAGCTCTATCGTCCCAGTGCCTTGGGGTGGCTACACCTTC
cdr3_aa: CASSSIVPVPWGGYTF

d_call: TRBD1
clone_size: .
v_call: TRBV28
j_call: TRBJ2-2
cdr3_nt: TGTGCCAGCAGTTCCCCTCTACCGGACAGGGAGAAAAACACCGGGGAGCTGTTTTTT
cdr3_aa: CASSSPLPDREKNTGELFF

d_call: .
clone_size: once
v_call: TRBV15
j_call: TRBJ2-7
cdr3_nt: TGTGCCACCAGCAGTAGCACCTACTACGAGCAGTACTTC
cdr3_aa: CATSSSTYYEQYF

d_call: TRBD1
clone_size: .
v_call: TRBV28
j_call: TRBJ2-7
cdr3_nt: TGTGCCAGCAGCGGGACAGGGTTCTACGAGCAGTACTTC
cdr3_aa: CASSGTGFYEQYF

d_call: .
clone_size: .
v_call: TRBV4-1
j_call: TRBJ1-2
cdr3_nt: TGCGCCAGCAGCCAAGTTGGGGGGCCCAACTATGGCTACACCTTC
cdr3_aa: CASSQVGGPNYGYTF

d_call: TRBD2
clone_size: .
v_call: TRBV29-1
j_call: TRBJ2-7
cdr3_nt: TGCAGCGTTGTGGGCGGTGGGACGGGGGGGAGTGGAGCCTACGAGCAGTACTTC
cdr3_aa: CSVVGGGTGGSGAYEQYF

d_call: TRBD1
clone_size: .
v_call: TRBV7-9
j_call: TRBJ1-1
cdr3_nt: TGTGCCAGCAGACCGCTCCAGGGGGGCTCTGAAGCTTTCTTT
cdr3_aa: CASRPLQGGSEAFF

d_call: TRBD1
clone_size: .
v_call: TRBV2
j_call: TRBJ1-2
cdr3_nt: TGTGCCAGCAGGGAAACTCTGGACAGGGGGTGGCATGGCTACACCTTC
cdr3_aa: CASRETLDRGWHGYTF

d_call: .
clone_size: .
v_call: TRBV19
j_call: TRBJ1-1
cdr3_nt: TGTGCCAGTAGTATAGAAGGGCCTGAAGCTTTCTTT
cdr3_aa: CASSIEGPEAFF

d_call: .
clone_size: .
v_call: TRBV19
j_call: TRBJ2-2
cdr3_nt: TGTGCCAGTAGTTCGGGGGCCAACACCGGGGAGCTGTTTTTT
cdr3_aa: CASSSGANTGELFF

d_call: TRBD1
clone_size: .
v_call: TRBV19
j_call: TRBJ2-5
cdr3_nt: TGTGCCAGTAGTAACCAGGGTGACAGGGGAGAGACCCAGTACTTC
cdr3_aa: CASSNQGDRGETQYF

d_call: .
clone_size: .
v_call: TRBV19
j_call: TRBJ2-5
cdr3_nt: TGTGCCAGTAGTATAGGACAGGGGAGGGTAGAGACCCAGTACTTC
cdr3_aa: CASSIGQGRVETQYF

d_call: TRBD1
clone_size: .
v_call: TRBV7-9
j_call: TRBJ1-1
cdr3_nt: TGTGCCAGCAGGGGACAGAGCACTGAAGCTTTCTTT
cdr3_aa: CASRGQSTEAFF

d_call: .
clone_size: .
v_call: TRBV7-8
j_call: TRBJ2-2
cdr3_nt: TGTGCCAGCAGCTTATTTGGGGACATTACGAACACCGGGGAGCTGTTTTTT
cdr3_aa: CASSLFGDITNTGELFF

d_call: .
clone_size: .
v_call: TRBV19
j_call: TRBJ2-2
cdr3_nt: TGTGCCAGTAGTATTAGATTCCTATCTGGGGAGCTGTTTTTT
cdr3_aa: CASSIRFLSGELFF

d_call: .
clone_size: .
v_call: TRBV7-9
j_call: TRBJ2-7
cdr3_nt: TGTGCCAGCAGTCTTAGTTTCGGCTCCGGGGAGCAGTACTTC
cdr3_aa: CASSLSFGSGEQYF

d_call: .
clone_size: .
v_call: TRBV7-3
j_call: TRBJ1-1
cdr3_nt: TGTGCCAGCAGCTTAATGGGGGCGGGAAACACTGAAGCTTTCTTT
cdr3_aa: CASSLMGAGNTEAFF

d_call: TRBD1
clone_size: .
v_call: TRBV7-9
j_call: TRBJ1-1
cdr3_nt: TGTGCCAGCAGCTTATTTCCTTTGGGACAGATAATTGACACTGAAGCTTTCTTT
cdr3_aa: CASSLFPLGQIIDTEAFF

d_call: .
clone_size: .
v_call: TRBV7-9
j_call: TRBJ1-1
cdr3_nt: TGTGCCAGCAGCTTAGAGATGCCCGGGGTCACTGAAGCTTTCTTT
cdr3_aa: CASSLEMPGVTEAFF

d_call: .
clone_size: .
v_call: TRBV6-1
j_call: TRBJ2-3
cdr3_nt: TGTGCCAGCAGTGACGTCTTCCAAGATACGCAGTATTTT
cdr3_aa: CASSDVFQDTQYF

d_call: .
clone_size: .
v_call: TRBV19
j_call: TRBJ2-7
cdr3_nt: TGTGCCAGTGGACACCAGGGGAACTACGAGCAGTACTTC
cdr3_aa: CASGHQGNYEQYF

d_call: .
clone_size: .
v_call: TRBV9
j_call: TRBJ1-2
cdr3_nt: TGTGCCAGCAGCGTCGACGGAGGAGATGGCTACACCTTC
cdr3_aa: CASSVDGGDGYTF

d_call: TRBD1
clone_size: .
v_call: TRBV28
j_call: TRBJ1-1
cdr3_nt: TGTGCCAGCAGTTTATCTGACAGGGGGATAAGTGAGGACACTGAAGCTTTCTTT
cdr3_aa: CASSLSDRGISEDTEAFF

d_call: .
clone_size: few
v_call: TRBV6-1
j_call: TRBJ1-6
cdr3_nt: TGTGCCAGCAGTGTACTTCCGAAATCACCCCTCCACTTT
cdr3_aa: CASSVLPKSPLHF

d_call: .
clone_size: .
v_call: TRBV19
j_call: TRBJ1-1
cdr3_nt: TGTGCCAGTTGGACCGGGGCTGAAGCTTTCTTT
cdr3_aa: CASWTGAEAFF

d_call: .
clone_size: .
v_call: TRBV6-1
j_call: TRBJ2-7
cdr3_nt: TGTGCCAGCAGTGAAACGTTACAGGGAGGTAACGAGCAGTACTTC
cdr3_aa: CASSETLQGGNEQYF

d_call: .
clone_size: .
v_call: TRBV7-8
j_call: TRBJ1-3
cdr3_nt: TGTGCCAGCAGCTTAGGAAACACCATATATTTT
cdr3_aa: CASSLGNTIYF

d_call: .
clone_size: few
v_call: TRBV4-2
j_call: TRBJ1-1
cdr3_nt: TGTGCCAGCAGCCCGGTTGGGGGTTTGGTCACTGAAGCTTTCTTT
cdr3_aa: CASSPVGGLVTEAFF

d_call: .
clone_size: once
v_call: TRBV4-1
j_call: TRBJ1-2
cdr3_nt: TGCGCCAGCAGCCAAACGACCTACCAAGGCTATGGCTACACCTTC
cdr3_aa: CASSQTTYQGYGYTF

d_call: .
clone_size: .
v_call: TRBV4-1
j_call: TRBJ2-7
cdr3_nt: TGCGCCAGCAGCCAGGAGGCCGGGACGGGTCTCCGTGAGCAGTACTTC
cdr3_aa: CASSQEAGTGLREQYF

d_call: .
clone_size: .
v_call: TRBV4-1
j_call: TRBJ1-1
cdr3_nt: TGCGCCAGCAGTCTAGGGAGACCCATGAACACTGAAGCTTTCTTT
cdr3_aa: CASSLGRPMNTEAFF

d_call: .
clone_size: .
v_call: TRBV2
j_call: TRBJ2-1
cdr3_nt: TGTGCCAGCAGTGAGTCACCCGACTACAATGAGCAGTTCTTC
cdr3_aa: CASSESPDYNEQFF

d_call: TRBD2
clone_size: .
v_call: TRBV9
j_call: TRBJ2-2
cdr3_nt: TGTGCCAGCACTAGCGGGGGCGGCTCCGGGGAGCTGTTTTTT
cdr3_aa: CASTSGGGSGELFF

d_call: .
clone_size: .
v_call: TRBV21-1
j_call: TRBJ2-7
cdr3_nt: TGTGCCAGCAGCAAAGATAGGCCCTTACTTGTCTACGAGCAGTACTTC
cdr3_aa: CASSKDRPLLVYEQYF

d_call: .
clone_size: .
v_call: TRBV9
j_call: TRBJ1-1
cdr3_nt: TGTGCCAGCAGCCCGATGACAGTGCCGCTGGCTGAAGCTTTCTTT
cdr3_aa: CASSPMTVPLAEAFF

d_call: TRBD1
clone_size: .
v_call: TRBV27
j_call: TRBJ1-1
cdr3_nt: TGTGCCAGCAGTTTAGACAGGGGGGGACCAGCTGAAGCTTTCTTT
cdr3_aa: CASSLDRGGPAEAFF

d_call: .
clone_size: .
v_call: TRBV20-1
j_call: TRBJ1-6
cdr3_nt: TGCAGTGCTAGCCCTGATTCACCCCTCCACTTT
cdr3_aa: CSASPDSPLHF

d_call: TRBD1
clone_size: .
v_call: TRBV14
j_call: TRBJ1-1
cdr3_nt: TGTGCCAGCAGCCAGTCGGGACAGGGGTGGACTGAAGCTTTCTTT
cdr3_aa: CASSQSGQGWTEAFF

d_call: .
clone_size: .
v_call: TRBV19
j_call: TRBJ1-5
cdr3_nt: TGTGCCAGTAGCCTTGGGACACTTAATCAGCCCCAGCATTTT
cdr3_aa: CASSLGTLNQPQHF

d_call: .
clone_size: .
v_call: TRBV27
j_call: TRBJ1-4
cdr3_nt: TGTGCCAGCAGTTTATCTCAGGCCAGAAATGAAAAACTGTTTTTT
cdr3_aa: CASSLSQARNEKLFF

d_call: .
clone_size: .
v_call: TRBV2
j_call: TRBJ1-4
cdr3_nt: TGTGCCAGCAGTGGTGAGGGGTGGAGCGAAAAACTGTTTTTT
cdr3_aa: CASSGEGWSEKLFF

d_call: .
clone_size: .
v_call: TRBV4-1
j_call: TRBJ2-1
cdr3_nt: TGCGCCAGCAGCCAAACCCTAGGGGACAATGAGCAGTTCTTC
cdr3_aa: CASSQTLGDNEQFF

d_call: TRBD2
clone_size: .
v_call: TRBV11-3
j_call: TRBJ2-1
cdr3_nt: TGTGCCAGCAGCTTAGGTGGGGGGGTTTTGAACAATGAGCAGTTCTTC
cdr3_aa: CASSLGGGVLNNEQFF

d_call: .
clone_size: few
v_call: TRBV6-5
j_call: TRBJ1-1
cdr3_nt: TGTGCCAGCAGTTACTCTTATAGCCGTGAAGCTTTCTTT
cdr3_aa: CASSYSYSREAFF

d_call: TRBD2
clone_size: .
v_call: TRBV5-4
j_call: TRBJ2-5
cdr3_nt: TGTGCCAGCAGCTTGGGACTAGCGGGGGGGGTCCAGTACTTC
cdr3_aa: CASSLGLAGGVQYF

d_call: .
clone_size: .
v_call: TRBV9
j_call: TRBJ1-2
cdr3_nt: TGTGCCAGCAGCGTAGGTCAAAACAAACCCCCTGGCTACACCTTC
cdr3_aa: CASSVGQNKPPGYTF

d_call: TRBD1
clone_size: few
v_call: TRBV2
j_call: TRBJ2-7
cdr3_nt: TGTGCCAGCAGCGCCGGACAGGGACGCTACGAGCAGTACTTC
cdr3_aa: CASSAGQGRYEQYF